These T cell receptor beta chains were read from a single sample in a study of T cell responses to AZD1222 COVID-19 vaccine. Clones were read by immunoSEQ multiplex PCR, and TCRdb kept only the in-frame ones, dropping some. The sample carries some 78,000 clones, about four fifths recorded once. Sequencing used peripheral blood, obtained 28 days after the second AZD1222 dose. These receptors were taken from an adult who received the AZD1222 COVID-19 vaccine. Each CDR3 is given with its conserved first and last residue. Fields, in order: clone size, V gene, J gene, D gene, CDR3 DNA, CDR3 protein. The D gene is left open where the match is weak. Part of the rows lack a size; the others show once, few, many or a class for expanded clones.

NA,TRBV7-2,TRBJ2-7,NA,TGTGCCAGCAGGGTTGGGGGGGCAGCCTACGAGCAGTACTTC,CASRVGGAAYEQYF
NA,TRBV27,TRBJ1-6,TRBD1,TGTGCCAGCAGTTTAGGACAGGGGGCCTCCTATAATTCACCCCTCCACTTT,CASSLGQGASYNSPLHF
NA,TRBV5-5,TRBJ2-1,TRBD1,TGTGCCAGCAGCTGGGACAGGGACGGGCGCAATGAGCAGTTCTTC,CASSWDRDGRNEQFF
NA,TRBV30,TRBJ1-6,NA,TGTGCCTGGAGTGACGGGACCGGTGGTTCACCCCTCCACTTT,CAWSDGTGGSPLHF
NA,TRBV18,TRBJ2-3,NA,TGTGCCAGCTCGCCGGACTTCACAGATACGCAGTATTTT,CASSPDFTDTQYF
NA,TRBV7-9,TRBJ1-6,NA,TGTGCCAGCAGCCCGCCAAATTCACCCCTCCACTTT,CASSPPNSPLHF
NA,TRBV12-3/TRBV12-4,TRBJ1-3,NA,TGTGCCAACCAAAAGGCAGGGAGAAACACCATATATTTT,CANQKAGRNTIYF
NA,TRBV30,TRBJ1-3,NA,TGTGCCTGGAGTCGAATAGGTCCTTACTCTGGAAACACCATATATTTT,CAWSRIGPYSGNTIYF
few,TRBV18,TRBJ1-6,NA,TGTGCCAGCTCACCCTCCTATAATTCACCCCTCCACTTT,CASSPSYNSPLHF
once,TRBV18,TRBJ2-5,NA,TGTGCCAGCTCACCCGGGGTTCAAGAGACCCAGTACTTC,CASSPGVQETQYF
NA,TRBV28,TRBJ1-1,NA,TGTGCCAGCAGTCCCCGTGTGAACACTGAAGCTTTCTTT,CASSPRVNTEAFF
few,TRBV20-1,TRBJ1-5,NA,TGCAGTGCTAGTGACAGTGCTCAGCCCCAGCATTTT,CSASDSAQPQHF
NA,TRBV5-5,TRBJ1-5,TRBD1,TGTGCCAGCAGCTTCTGGACAGGGGATCGAAGCAATCAGCCCCAGCATTTT,CASSFWTGDRSNQPQHF
NA,TRBV7-3,TRBJ2-3,NA,TGTGCCAGCAGCCCCGTAGGAGGGCGGGTCGCAGATACGCAGTATTTT,CASSPVGGRVADTQYF
NA,TRBV5-6,TRBJ1-6,NA,TGTGCCAGCAGCTTGGGACTTCGGGTCCCCATCTATAATTCACCCCTCCACTTT,CASSLGLRVPIYNSPLHF
NA,TRBV28,TRBJ2-1,TRBD1,TGTGCCAGCACAAGGGACAGGGCGTCCTACAATGAGCAGTTCTTC,CASTRDRASYNEQFF
NA,TRBV10-3,TRBJ1-1,NA,TGTGCCATCAGTCCGGGACAAACGAATGAAGCTTTCTTT,CAISPGQTNEAFF
NA,TRBV29-1,TRBJ2-5,TRBD2,TGCAGCGTTGAGGGGGGGAAAGAGACCCAGTACTTC,CSVEGGKETQYF
NA,TRBV7-7,TRBJ2-2,TRBD1,TGTGCCAGCAGCCCAGGGGGAAACACCGGGGAGCTGTTTTTT,CASSPGGNTGELFF
NA,TRBV5-1,TRBJ1-4,TRBD1,TGCGCCAGCAGCCCCGGGACAGGCACTCCAACTAATGAAAAACTGTTTTTT,CASSPGTGTPTNEKLFF
NA,TRBV7-2,TRBJ2-5,NA,TGTGCCAGCAGCCCCGGACAGGGAGGGCCGGAGACCCAGTACTTC,CASSPGQGGPETQYF
NA,TRBV5-1,TRBJ2-3,TRBD2,TGCGCCAGCAGCTTGGATGGGAGGGCCATGACAGATACGCAGTATTTT,CASSLDGRAMTDTQYF
NA,TRBV7-2,TRBJ1-5,NA,TGTGCCAGCAGCTTAGTAGGGAGAGGCAATCAGCCCCAGCATTTT,CASSLVGRGNQPQHF
NA,TRBV14,TRBJ2-1,TRBD2,TGTGCCAGCAGCCGCCCGGGGGGTGGCGATGAGCAGTTCTTC,CASSRPGGGDEQFF
few,TRBV18,TRBJ1-5,NA,TGTGCCAGCTCACCAAGGGGGTCCGATCAGCCCCAGCATTTT,CASSPRGSDQPQHF
NA,TRBV5-1,TRBJ1-2,NA,TGCGCCAGCAGCTTGGATCCTGCCTATGGCTACACCTTC,CASSLDPAYGYTF
NA,TRBV10-3,TRBJ2-3,NA,TGTGCCATCAGTGAGATTACTTCTTTGTCAGATACGCAGTATTTT,CAISEITSLSDTQYF
NA,TRBV19,TRBJ1-4,NA,TGTGCCAGTAGTATAGGCGGGTTTGTAACTAATGAAAAACTGTTTTTT,CASSIGGFVTNEKLFF
NA,TRBV14,TRBJ2-7,NA,TGTACCAGCAGCCAAGGAGCAGCTCTCCAGGGCTACGAGCAGTACTTC,CTSSQGAALQGYEQYF
NA,TRBV7-2,TRBJ2-7,NA,TGTGCCAGCAGCTTGACACCTCCGGACGAGCAGTACTTC,CASSLTPPDEQYF
NA,TRBV6-4,TRBJ2-1,NA,TGTGCCAGCAGTCGGCGGTACGTGAGCTCCTACAATGAGCAGTTCTTC,CASSRRYVSSYNEQFF
NA,TRBV6-1,TRBJ2-1,TRBD1,TGTGCCAGCAGTGAGCTAGGACAGGTAGGCGATGAGCAGTTCTTC,CASSELGQVGDEQFF
NA,TRBV6-2/TRBV6-3,TRBJ1-2,TRBD1,TGTGCCAGCAGTTCGACAGGGGGCGAGGGCTACACCTTC,CASSSTGGEGYTF
few,TRBV5-6,TRBJ1-1,NA,TGTGCCAGCAGCTTGGGACGGAAGAACACTGAAGCTTTCTTT,CASSLGRKNTEAFF
NA,TRBV11-3,TRBJ2-5,NA,TGTGCCAGCAGCTTAGGGTTAAGGGAACAAGAGACCCAGTACTTC,CASSLGLREQETQYF
NA,TRBV19,TRBJ1-4,NA,TGTGCCAGTAGTATTTCGGCCCGGACTAATGAAAAACTGTTTTTT,CASSISARTNEKLFF
NA,TRBV19,TRBJ2-5,NA,TGTGCCAGTAGTATGCACAGGGAAGAGACCCAGTACTTC,CASSMHREETQYF
few,TRBV6-5,TRBJ2-1,TRBD2,TGTGCCAGCAAACCCAGGACTAGCGGGAGGGTTAAGCAGTTCTTC,CASKPRTSGRVKQFF
NA,TRBV7-9,TRBJ2-2,NA,TGTGCCAGCAGCTTGCGGGCGGAGGGTGGAGCCGGGGAGCTGTTTTTT,CASSLRAEGGAGELFF
NA,TRBV19,TRBJ1-2,NA,TGTGCCAGTAAATCCGGGCCCCCCGGGTATGGCTACACCTTC,CASKSGPPGYGYTF
NA,TRBV28,TRBJ1-2,NA,TGTGCCAGCAGTTTCGGTGGGGGAGGATTCTTCGGGTACACCTTC,CASSFGGGGFFGYTF
NA,TRBV7-9,TRBJ2-1,TRBD2,TGTGCCAGCAGCTTAAGTGTCGGTAGCGGGAGGAGGTTGTACAATGAGCAGTTCTTC,CASSLSVGSGRRLYNEQFF
NA,TRBV5-4,TRBJ2-2,TRBD1,TGTGCCAGCAGCTTGCCCGGGACAGTTAACACCGGGGAGCTGTTTTTT,CASSLPGTVNTGELFF
NA,TRBV7-3,TRBJ2-3,TRBD2,TGTGCCAGCAGCCCCCGGCTAGCGGGAGGCACAGATACGCAGTATTTT,CASSPRLAGGTDTQYF
NA,TRBV30,TRBJ1-4,NA,TGTGCCTGGAGTGTGTCAGAAGAAAAACTGTTTTTT,CAWSVSEEKLFF
once,TRBV21-1,TRBJ2-7,NA,TGTGCCAGCGGGACGGCTAGCGCCTACTACGAGCAGTACTTC,CASGTASAYYEQYF
once,TRBV10-3,TRBJ2-1,NA,TGTGCCATCAGTGAGTATGATCGAAGGGGGTTGCAAAGGAATGAGCAGTTCTTC,CAISEYDRRGLQRNEQFF
NA,TRBV5-1,TRBJ2-1,TRBD2,TGCGCCAGCAGCTTACTTAGCGGGAGTAACAATGAGCAGTTCTTC,CASSLLSGSNNEQFF
NA,TRBV2,TRBJ2-7,TRBD1,TGTGCCAGCGAATTAGGCAGGGGGCGCCACGAGCAGTACTTC,CASELGRGRHEQYF
NA,TRBV28,TRBJ2-7,NA,TGTGCCAGCAGTTTACCTCCTCCGAGCGGGACAGAGACCTACGAGCAGTACTTC,CASSLPPPSGTETYEQYF
few,TRBV28,TRBJ2-5,NA,TGTGCCAGCAGCCAGGACTGGATGGGCCAAGAGACCCAGTACTTC,CASSQDWMGQETQYF
NA,TRBV4-1,TRBJ1-1,NA,TGCGCCAGCCGGTCGAGCAAGAACACTGAAGCTTTCTTT,CASRSSKNTEAFF
NA,TRBV18,TRBJ1-2,NA,TGTGCCAGCTCACCCTCGGGCAGGGGAGGGACCTATGGCTACACCTTC,CASSPSGRGGTYGYTF
NA,TRBV6-2/TRBV6-3,TRBJ1-1,NA,TGTGCCAGCAGTCACGCCCCCAGGGACACTGAAGCTTTCTTT,CASSHAPRDTEAFF
NA,TRBV19,TRBJ1-1,TRBD1,TGTGCCAGTAGTATGGGACAGGTTTTAGGGGCTTTCTTT,CASSMGQVLGAFF